The 26 T cell receptor beta chains in this list originate from one sample, sequenced in a study of shared clonotypes between healthy human individuals. Method: immunoSEQ multiplex PCR; TCRdb's copy keeps in-frame clones and lacks some. Here the sample spans about 1.9 million clones, 80% to 95% being singletons. Naive CD8 populations comprised CD45RO-negative cells positively selected for CCR7, excluding terminally differentiated effector memory CD45RA+ cells. The sample was naive CD8+ T cells from PBMCs. The receptors originated from a man aged 18 to 29 in good health. Some clones in this sample may be carry-over from other donors' samples.

Comment on this clone: Other nucleotide sequences in the sample specify the same CDR3. J is TRBJ1-1 and V is TRBV4-1, with 8 bases that match TRBD1. This CDR3 spans 15 amino acids. Germline CDR1 and CDR2: MGHRA and YSYEKL. After removal of 4 bases from V and 1 base from J, the junction contained 5 bases not matched to a gene. The chain's CDR3 is CASSPRTGRNTEAFF. The CDR3 DNA reads as TGCGCCAGCAGCCCGAGGACAGGGAGGAACACTGAAGCTTTCTTT.

The gene calls are TRBV19 and TRBJ2-5, with 12 bases matching TRBD2. The CDR3 consists of 15 residues. Trimming at V came to 7 bases and at J to 8 bases, leaving 11 bases not matched to a gene. The germline CDR1 and CDR2 sequences are LNHDA and SQIVND (reference sequence). The CDR3 here is CASTPATSGRQTQYF. Written as DNA, the CDR3 is TGTGCCAGTACCCCGGCCACTAGCGGGAGGCAAACCCAGTACTTC. Full variable domain (outside the CDR3, taken from reference TRBV19 and TRBJ2-5): DGGITQSPKYLFRKEGQNVTLSCEQNLNHDAMYWYRQDPGQGLRLIYYSQIVNDFQKGDIAEGYSVSREKKESFPLTVTSAQKNPTAFYLCASTPATSGRQTQYFGPGTRLLVL.

The chain recombines TRBV7-8 with TRBJ2-1; the D is unclear. The CDR3 extends over 13 amino acids. Per germline, CDR1 SGHVS and CDR2 FQNEAQ. V was trimmed by 1 base and J by 8 bases, leaving 9 bases between them. CDR3 in DNA: TGTGCCAGCAGCTTAGACGTTCGGGATGAGCAGTTCTTC. It is translated as CASSLDVRDEQFF.

The chain couples TRBV15 to TRBJ2-2; D ambiguous. Trimming took 0 bases from V and 1 from J, leaving 9 bases between them. The CDR3 is made up of 16 amino acids. Germline V gives CDR1 LNHNV, CDR2 YYDKDF (reference sequence). This CDR3 reads CATSREVTENTGELFF. CDR3 DNA sequence: TGTGCCACCAGCAGAGAGGTTACTGAGAACACCGGGGAGCTGTTTTTT.

Note on this clone: At one end the junction does not follow the germline gene, possibly because of a read error. The V and J genes are TRBV6-1 and TRBJ1-3, with D perhaps matching TRBD1 (6 bases). Germline-derived CDR1 and CDR2 are MNHNS and SASEGT. The CDR3 sequence is 11 residues long. The CDR3 loop is CASGSGGTRDF. The CDR3 region has the DNA TGTGCCAGCGGTTCCGGAGGGACACGGGATTTT.

V is TRBV6-1 and J is TRBJ1-2; weak D call: TRBD1 (5 bases). The CDR3 length is 14 residues. With 7 bases removed from V and 3 bases from J, the gap between germline ends came to 15 bases. CDR1 and CDR2 from the germline V gene are MNHNS and SASEGT. The CDR3 nucleotides read TGTGCCAGCATCGGAGGGAGGGGATACTATGGCTACACCTTC. As protein: CASIGGRGYYGYTF.

J is TRBJ2-3 and V is TRBV4-3; a possible D gene is TRBD2 (6 bases). This CDR3 has 16 residues. Germline V CDR1 and CDR2: LGHNA, YSLEER. The V end was cut by 2 bases, the J end by 2 bases, with 14 bases between. Here the CDR3 reads CASSQRFAGSTDTQYF. CDR3 coding DNA: TGCGCCAGCAGCCAACGGTTCGCGGGATCCACAGATACGCAGTATTTT.

This clone came up once. CDR3 nucleotide sequence: TGTGCCAGCAGCGGAGGGGACAGGGGTAATGAAAAACTGTTTTTT. Translating gives CASSGGDRGNEKLFF. The chain recombines TRBV9 with TRBJ1-4; TRBD1 agrees at 10 bases. Germline trimming cut 3 bases from V and 4 bases from J; bases unmatched to any gene: 3. Germline CDR1 SGDLS, CDR2 YYNGEE. This CDR3 has 15 residues.

The chain combines TRBV4-1 with TRBJ2-1; weak D call: TRBD1 (6 bases). CDR3 length equals 17 residues. Germline V gene sequence: CDR1 MGHRA, CDR2 YSYEKL. The V and J ends lost 5 bases and 0 bases respectively, with 17 bases between them. The CDR3 spells CASSSYSGTLSYNEQFF. The DNA of the CDR3 is TGCGCCAGCAGCTCCTACTCCGGGACACTCTCCTACAATGAGCAGTTCTTC.

CDR3 amino acids: CASTPSRGANEKLFF. CDR3 in DNA: TGTGCCAGCACCCCCTCGCGGGGCGCGAATGAAAAACTGTTTTTT. V is TRBV27 and J is TRBJ1-4, with D possibly matching TRBD1 (5 bases). CDR3 length: 15 amino acids. CDR1 is MNHEY and CDR2 is SMNVEV in the germline V gene (reference sequence). V was clipped by 7 bases and J by 5 bases, with 17 bases between them.

The V call is TRBV7-6, the J call TRBJ2-1, with 7 bases lining up with TRBD2. Germline CDR1 is SGHVS and CDR2 is FNYEAQ. This CDR3 is built from 15 residues. Trimming cost V 1 base and J 8 bases; bases outside gene matches: 8. In DNA form, the CDR3 reads TGTGCCAGCAGCTTAGGTGGCGGGAGTACGTATGAGCAGTTCTTC. Its translation is CASSLGGGSTYEQFF.

The chain is built from TRBV29-1 and TRBJ2-3, with 13 bases identical to TRBD2. CDR1 SQVTM and CDR2 ANQGSEA come from the germline V gene. V shed 6 bases, J shed 4 bases, and the junction held 10 bases outside the gene matches. This CDR3 comprises 16 residues. CDR3: CSVLGLAGTLADTQYF. The CDR3 DNA sequence: TGCAGCGTCCTGGGACTAGCGGGAACTCTGGCAGATACGCAGTATTTT.

The chain combines TRBV27 with TRBJ1-5; 9 bases align to TRBD1. The ends lost 7 bases at V and 0 bases at J; junction bases unmatched: 10. The CDR3 runs 17 residues. The germline V gene encodes CDR1 MNHEY and CDR2 SMNVEV (reference sequence). CDR3 DNA sequence: TGTGCCAGCACGGAACAGGGGGCACCCCATAGCAATCAGCCCCAGCATTTT. It specifies CASTEQGAPHSNQPQHF.

The chain is built from TRBV7-3 and TRBJ1-4; possible D gene TRBD1, 5 bases. V was trimmed by 2 bases and J by 5 bases, leaving 6 bases between them. Germline lookup yields CDR1 SGHTA and CDR2 FQGTGA. There are 13 residues in the CDR3. CDR3 loop: CASSLGGNEKLFF. CDR3 DNA sequence: TGTGCCAGCAGCTTAGGGGGGAATGAAAAACTGTTTTTT.

This chain uses TRBV15 with TRBJ1-2; tentatively, D is TRBD1 (6 bases). The CDR3 loop spans 12 amino acids. Germline CDR1 is LNHNV and CDR2 is YYDKDF (reference sequence). The germline V and J ends were trimmed by 4 bases and 6 bases, with 9 bases remaining between them. The CDR3 coding sequence is TGTGCCACCAGCATAACAGGGAATGGCTACACCTTC. Encoded protein: CATSITGNGYTF.

Comments on this clone: Distinct nucleotide sequences in the sample also encode this CDR3. The chain combines TRBV27 with TRBJ2-7; D uncertain. With 3 bases removed from V and 3 bases from J, the gap between germline ends came to 9 bases. The germline gives CDR1 MNHEY, CDR2 SMNVEV (reference sequence). The CDR3 is 13 residues long. DNA of the CDR3: TGTGCCAGCAGTTTGGGCAGCCGCTACGAGCAGTACTTC. Protein sequence: CASSLGSRYEQYF.

The J gene is TRBJ2-3, the V gene TRBV2; D gene uncertain. CDR3 size: 13 residues. Trimming removed 6 bases at V and 3 bases at J, with 10 bases between. In germline, CDR1 is SNHLY, CDR2 FYNNEI. CDR3 in DNA: TGTGCCAGCAGCGCGGACGCTACAGATACGCAGTATTTT. The encoded protein is CASSADATDTQYF.

CDR3 nucleotides: TGTGCCAGCAGCGTAGGGGACAGCCACTACGAGCAGTACTTC. It yields the protein CASSVGDSHYEQYF. This rearrangement joins TRBV9 to TRBJ2-7; 7 nucleotides line up with TRBD1. The length of the CDR3 is 14 residues. After removal of 0 bases from V and 3 bases from J, the junction contained 3 bases not matched to a gene. CDR1 is SGDLS and CDR2 is YYNGEE in the germline V gene.

The chain carries TRBV9 and TRBJ2-3; D possibly matches TRBD1 or TRBD2 (5 bases each). This CDR3 is built from 14 residues. Per germline, CDR1 SGDLS and CDR2 YYNGEE. Trimming pared 4 bases from V and 2 bases from J, leaving 11 bases between. The DNA of the CDR3 is TGTGCCAGCAGCCGGGACGGCCACACAGATACGCAGTATTTT. The encoded protein is CASSRDGHTDTQYF.

The chain recombines TRBV4-3 with TRBJ2-1; the match to TRBD2 covers 9 bases. The trim removed 1 base at V and 8 bases at J, leaving 6 bases unmatched. Germline V gene sequence: CDR1 LGHNA, CDR2 YSLEER. This CDR3 comprises 15 residues. CDR3 DNA: TGCGCCAGCAGCCAAGGTACTGCGGGAGGGCATGAGCAGTTCTTC. Its protein is CASSQGTAGGHEQFF.

The chain recombines TRBV4-1 with TRBJ1-1, with 9 bases that match TRBD1. CDR1 and CDR2 from the germline V gene are MGHRA and YSYEKL. After removal of 3 bases from V and 1 base from J, the junction contained 12 bases not matched to a gene. This CDR3 is 18 amino acids long. This CDR3 is CASSQKTGGLIRNTEAFF. CDR3 nucleotides: TGCGCCAGCAGCCAGAAGACAGGGGGACTAATAAGGAACACTGAAGCTTTCTTT.

J is TRBJ2-7 and V is TRBV4-1, with TRBD2 matching over 10 bases. The CDR3 is 18 residues long. Germline CDR1 and CDR2: MGHRA and YSYEKL. Germline trimming cut 2 bases from V and 0 bases from J; bases unmatched to any gene: 10. Here the CDR3 reads CASSQPGTSATHSYEQYF. In nucleotides, the CDR3 is TGCGCCAGCAGCCAACCCGGGACTAGCGCTACGCACTCCTACGAGCAGTACTTC.

V is TRBV10-3 and J is TRBJ2-7; 8 bases align to TRBD1. V trimming: 3 bases; J trimming: 3 bases; junction bases outside the gene matches: 10. The CDR3 has 16 residues. CDR1 and CDR2 from the germline V gene are ENHRY and SYGVKD. CDR3 sequence reads: CAISDLTGGIRYEQYF. The CDR3 DNA reads TGTGCCATCAGTGACCTTACAGGGGGAATACGCTACGAGCAGTACTTC.

This clone was counted once. The gene calls are TRBV27 and TRBJ2-7; D unclear. This CDR3 contains 17 residues. Germline assignment: CDR1 MNHEY and CDR2 SMNVEV (reference sequence). The germline V and J ends were trimmed by 2 bases and 1 base, with 18 bases remaining between them. In DNA, the CDR3 is TGTGCCAGCAGTTTAAGGGCGGACGGAGCCCCTTCCTACGAGCAGTACTTC. This gives the protein CASSLRADGAPSYEQYF.

The chain is built from TRBV9 and TRBJ2-2; the match to TRBD2 covers 8 bases. Trimming took 4 bases from V and 5 from J; bases not matched to a gene: 10. CDR1 is SGDLS, CDR2 YYNGEE, per germline. The CDR3 contains 16 residues. CDR3 region: CASSPGSGSRTGELFF. The DNA for the CDR3 is TGTGCCAGCAGCCCCGGCAGCGGGAGTCGGACCGGGGAGCTGTTTTTT.

The CDR3 is CASSEAGTRSPPRLSYEQYF. CDR3 in DNA: TGTGCCAGCAGTGAAGCCGGGACTAGATCCCCACCACGGTTAAGCTACGAGCAGTACTTC. This chain connects TRBV28 to TRBJ2-7, with 8 nucleotides matching TRBD2. The V and J ends lost 5 bases and 3 bases, in that order; junction bases with no gene match: 24. The germline gives CDR1 MDHEN, CDR2 SYDVKM. This CDR3 has 20 amino acids.